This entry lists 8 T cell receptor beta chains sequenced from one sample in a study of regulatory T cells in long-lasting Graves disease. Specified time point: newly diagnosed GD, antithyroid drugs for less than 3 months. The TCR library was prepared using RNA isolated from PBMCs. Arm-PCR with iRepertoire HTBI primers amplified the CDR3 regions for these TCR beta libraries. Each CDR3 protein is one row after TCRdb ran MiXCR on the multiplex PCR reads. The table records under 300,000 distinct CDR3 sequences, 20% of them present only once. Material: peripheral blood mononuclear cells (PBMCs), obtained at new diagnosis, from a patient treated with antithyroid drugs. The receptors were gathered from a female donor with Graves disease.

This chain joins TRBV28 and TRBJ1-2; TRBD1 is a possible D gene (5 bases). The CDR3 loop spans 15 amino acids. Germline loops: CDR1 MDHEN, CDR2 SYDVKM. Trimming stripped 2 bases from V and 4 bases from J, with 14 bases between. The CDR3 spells CASSLGAYASYGYTF. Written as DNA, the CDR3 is TGTGCCAGCAGTTTAGGGGCTTACGCCAGCTATGGCTACACCTTC.

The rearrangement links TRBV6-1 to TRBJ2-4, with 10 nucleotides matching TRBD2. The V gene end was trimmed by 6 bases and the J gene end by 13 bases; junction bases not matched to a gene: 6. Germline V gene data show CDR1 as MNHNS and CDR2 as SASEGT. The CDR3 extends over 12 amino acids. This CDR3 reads CASSRLAGEQYF. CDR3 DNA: TGTGCCAGCAGCCGGCTAGCGGGGGAGCAGTACTTC.

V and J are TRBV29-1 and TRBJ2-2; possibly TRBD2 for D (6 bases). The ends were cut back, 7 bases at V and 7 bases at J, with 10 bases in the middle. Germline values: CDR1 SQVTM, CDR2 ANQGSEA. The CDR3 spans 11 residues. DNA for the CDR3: TGCAGCGGGGAGGACGGCGGGGAGCTGTTTTTT. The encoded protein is CSGEDGGELFF.

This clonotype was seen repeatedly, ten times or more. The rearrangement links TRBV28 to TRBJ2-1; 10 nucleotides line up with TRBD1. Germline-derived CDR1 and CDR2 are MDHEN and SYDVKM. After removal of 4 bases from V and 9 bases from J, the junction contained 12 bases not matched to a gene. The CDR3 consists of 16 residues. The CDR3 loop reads CASSSPRQGASFEQFF. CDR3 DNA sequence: TGTGCCAGCAGTTCGCCCCGACAGGGGGCCTCCTTTGAGCAGTTCTTC. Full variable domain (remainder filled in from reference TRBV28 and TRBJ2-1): DVKVTQSSRYLVKRTGEKVFLECVQDMDHENMFWYRQDPGLGLRLIYFSYDVKMKEKGDIPEGYSVSREKKERFSLILESASTNQTSMYLCASSSPRQGASFEQFFGPGTRLTVL.

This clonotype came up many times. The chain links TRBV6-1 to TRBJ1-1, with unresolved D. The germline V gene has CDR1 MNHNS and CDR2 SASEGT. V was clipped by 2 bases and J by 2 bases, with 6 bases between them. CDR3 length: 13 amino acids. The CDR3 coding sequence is TGTGCCAGCAGTGAAAGCCCTAACACTGAAGCTTTCTTT. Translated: CASSESPNTEAFF.

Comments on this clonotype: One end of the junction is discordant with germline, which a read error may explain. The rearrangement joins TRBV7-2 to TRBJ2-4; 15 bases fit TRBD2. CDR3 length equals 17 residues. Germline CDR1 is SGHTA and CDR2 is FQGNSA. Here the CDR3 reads CASSFTGLAGGPGVGFF. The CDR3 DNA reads TGTGCCAGCAGCTTCACCGGACTAGCGGGAGGGCCCGGTGTTGGGTTCTTC.

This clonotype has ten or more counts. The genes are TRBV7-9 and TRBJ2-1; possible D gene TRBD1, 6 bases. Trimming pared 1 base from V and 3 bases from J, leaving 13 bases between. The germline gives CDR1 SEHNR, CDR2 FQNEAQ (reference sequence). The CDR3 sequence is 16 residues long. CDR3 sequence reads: CASSLGPGDVYNEQFF. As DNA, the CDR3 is TGTGCCAGCAGCTTAGGGCCAGGGGACGTCTACAATGAGCAGTTCTTC.

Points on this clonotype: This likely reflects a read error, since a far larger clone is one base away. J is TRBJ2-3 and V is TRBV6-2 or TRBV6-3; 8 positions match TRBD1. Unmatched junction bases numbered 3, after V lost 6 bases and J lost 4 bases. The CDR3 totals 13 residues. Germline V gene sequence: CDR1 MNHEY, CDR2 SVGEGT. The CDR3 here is CASRLQGADTQYF. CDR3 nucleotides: TGTGCCAGCAGATTACAGGGGGCAGATACGCAGTATTTT.